This T cell receptor beta chain was identified during a study of T cells in Graves' hyperthyroidism and ophthalmopathy. V was trimmed by 7 bases and J by 0 bases, leaving 16 bases between them. CDR3 length: 17 amino acids. Germline V gives CDR1 MNHNY, CDR2 SVGAGI (reference sequence). Authors of the study amplified TCR beta CDR3 regions from RNA transcripts. The primer set for the first-round RT-PCR of the TCR CDR3 was HTBI. TCRdb reanalysed the multiplex PCR reads using MiXCR and keeps one entry per CDR3 protein. Here the sample spans over 700,000 distinct CDR3 sequences, 38% being singletons. Sequencing was done on a sample of blood. The V call is TRBV6-6, the J call TRBJ2-6; no clear D. The receptor's source is a man between 18 and 29 years old with Graves' hyperthyroidism. The CDR3 coding sequence is TGTGCCAGCACCCGGGCCCTTCCTGTCTCTGGGGCCAACGTCCTGACTTTC. Translated, it gives CASTRALPVSGANVLTF.